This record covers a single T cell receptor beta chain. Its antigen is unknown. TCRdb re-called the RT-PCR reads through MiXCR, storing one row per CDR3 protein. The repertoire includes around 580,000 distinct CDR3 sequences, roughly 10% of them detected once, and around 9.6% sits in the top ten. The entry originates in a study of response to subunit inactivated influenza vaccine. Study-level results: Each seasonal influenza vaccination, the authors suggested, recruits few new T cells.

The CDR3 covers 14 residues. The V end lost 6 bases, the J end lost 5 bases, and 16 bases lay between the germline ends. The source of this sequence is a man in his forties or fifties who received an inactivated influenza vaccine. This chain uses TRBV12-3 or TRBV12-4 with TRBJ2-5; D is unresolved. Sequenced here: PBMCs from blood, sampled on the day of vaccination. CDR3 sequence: CASSPDQNGETQYF. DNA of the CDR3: TGTGCCAGCAGCCCAGACCAGAACGGCGAGACCCAGTACTTC.